What follows describes a single TCR beta chain. The V and J ends lost 2 bases and 1 base respectively, with 14 bases between them. Germline lookup yields CDR1 MNHEY and CDR2 SMNVEV (reference sequence). This CDR3 is 16 amino acids long. This entry belongs to a study of CD8 T cells in Susac syndrome. CD8+ and CD4+ T cells from blood underwent TCR beta sequencing, which was carried out in a high-throughput format. In the multiple sclerosis control group, patients were treatment-naive and had stable or active relapsing-remitting disease. RNA, at about 0.45 to 1 ug, was reverse transcribed with random hexamers. TCR beta CDR3 was amplified by immunoSEQ covering 54 Vbeta and 13 Jbeta. Each CDR3 protein gets one entry after TCRdb re-called the immunoSEQ multiplex PCR reads with MiXCR. The table records hundreds of thousands of distinct CDR3 sequences, 70% to 90% of them present only once.

Source material: CD8+ T cells from PBMCs. The chain combines TRBV27 with TRBJ2-5; D tentatively reads TRBD1 or TRBD2 (5 bases each). The clonotype was recovered from a human donor with multiple sclerosis. DNA for the CDR3: TGTGCCAGCAGTTTACTGGTAGGGGACGGCCAAGAGACCCAGTACTTC. This codes for CASSLLVGDGQETQYF.